This TCR beta chain is from a study of identical twins. Study-level findings and limits: The study found weaker excess twin sharing in beta out-of-frame sequences.

A few counts support this clonotype. Its specificity is not known. Everyone who gave samples was a healthy Caucasian. Using its own MiXCR run on the 5' RACE reads, TCRdb lists one record per CDR3 protein. The sample contains 240,000 or so distinct CDR3 sequences, about an eighth of which appear only once. The same sample was also studied in work on yellow fever vaccine responses in identical twins.

The receptor's source is a woman aged 18-29 years in good health. Specimen: memory (CD45RO+) T cells sorted from blood.

The CDR3 DNA reads as TGCGCCAGCAGCGCCCAGGGGACCCAGTACGAGCAGTACTTC. Its protein is CASSAQGTQYEQYF. The rearrangement links TRBV5-1 to TRBJ2-7; TRBD1 is a possible D gene (6 bases). The CDR3 runs to 14 residues. Germline assignment: CDR1 SGHRS and CDR2 YFSETQ. Trimming cost V 4 bases and J 4 bases, with 15 bases left between them.